This entry describes one T cell receptor (beta chain). This receptor's antigen is unknown. Qualities for individual bases were not recorded, and no much larger clone is one base off. This record belongs to a study of Ad26.COV2.S vaccination and SARS-CoV-2 variants (dated by TCRdb to about 2021). With respect to the entire study: Donors in the vaccine arm were drawn from COV1001, a multicentre, randomized, double-blind, placebo-controlled phase I-IIa trial testing Ad26.COV2.S in healthy adults. Dosing of Ad26.COV2.S was intramuscular, at either 5x10^10 or 1x10^11 viral particles, delivered as one shot or as two shots spaced 56 days apart. Sequencing of the TCRbeta repertoire served to evaluate the specificity and breadth of SARS-CoV-2-reactive T cell receptors following Ad26.COV2.S vaccination. A total of 32 samples were included in the TCR-sequenced set, comprising roughly 19 Ad26.COV2.S vaccine recipients, 5 placebo recipients and 8 SARS-CoV-2 convalescent individuals. Trial participants were randomized into five groups of five, in which low-dose or high-dose Ad26.COV2.S was given once or twice, or placebo was given on both occasions. Blinding of investigators to trial group allocation was maintained during experiments and outcome assessment.

The treatment or condition label here, explained by the study, means: around 19 received Ad26.COV2.S at low or high dose, single or two shots; about 5 received placebo; per-sample allocation not given. Repertoires of vaccine and placebo recipients were sequenced from samples taken on day 63 after the first injection. In Cohort 1b, about 25 adults aged 18-55 years were enrolled at a single site in Boston, USA, between 29 July and 7 August 2020. Ad26.COV2.S consisted of a replication-incompetent adenovirus type 26 vector by which a prefusion-stabilized SARS-CoV-2 spike protein from the original Wuhan strain was expressed. General study outcomes and caveats: Compared with placebo recipients, Ad26.COV2.S recipients showed higher spike-specific TCR breadth (P = 0.0014). The study lacked the statistical power to compare responses across vaccine doses or regimens. According to the authors, total T cell responses may have been underestimated by the TCR breadth and depth analyses. Vaccine and placebo recipients had comparable non-spike TCR breadth, which fits with the vaccine containing only spike. After vaccination, substantial breadth of spike-specific CD8+ and CD4+ T cell responses was reported.

TCRbeta CDR3 regions were sequenced with the immunoSEQ Assay. After extraction, genomic DNA underwent amplification by bias-controlled multiplex PCR, followed by high-throughput sequencing. In the authors' own workflow: Collapsing and filtering of sequences were performed to quantify the absolute abundance of each unique TCRbeta CDR3 region. T cell fraction was estimated by normalizing TCRbeta template counts to usable DNA, with usable DNA measured through amplification of reference genes found in all nucleated cells. Repertoire TCRs were annotated as SARS-CoV-2-specific when V gene, CDR3 amino acid sequence and J gene were exactly matched to a known reactive TCR set. The reference SARS-CoV-2 TCR set came from MIRA and was filtered for enrichment in COVID-19-positive ImmuneCODE repertoires, removing public or cross-reactive TCRs. Using the MIRA antigens, annotated TCRs were further analysed by specific ORF or by position within an ORF. Breadth was defined as the number of annotated unique rearrangements divided by the total number of unique productive rearrangements, and depth was defined as the summed frequency of the annotated unique rearrangements. Group comparisons of TCR breadth used two-sided Wilcoxon rank-sum tests. In TCRdb, the immuneACCESS table is reduced to in-frame sequences with V and J assigned. These tables do not hold every clone; where another copy was compared, an unresolved V gene accounts for under half, and the others remain unexplained. D and trimming come from the DNA, and the V and J calls and clone size come from that table. The sample table lists around 270,000 clones, 87% of them with a count of one. Less than 3.5% of the sample is held by the ten biggest clonotypes.

The CDR3 numbers 15 residues from cysteine through phenylalanine. The DNA shown is the 45-base CDR3, in frame from base 1. CDR1 and CDR2 were assigned from the germline V gene (reference sequence) as SEHNR and FQNEAQ. Trimming costs V 5 bases and J 5 bases, and their ends lie 17 bases apart. The receptor was isolated from a person aged 18 to 59 who received the Ad26.COV2.S COVID-19 vaccine or a placebo. The sequencing used peripheral blood, collected in a trial of Ad26.COV2.S vaccine versus placebo. The rearrangement combines TRBV7-9 with TRBJ2-3; tentative D gene TRBD2, with 7 bases matching. The CDR3 protein: CASSATRGAEDTQYF. The DNA is as follows: TGTGCCAGCAGCGCTACACGGGGGGCCGAAGATACGCAGTATTTT.